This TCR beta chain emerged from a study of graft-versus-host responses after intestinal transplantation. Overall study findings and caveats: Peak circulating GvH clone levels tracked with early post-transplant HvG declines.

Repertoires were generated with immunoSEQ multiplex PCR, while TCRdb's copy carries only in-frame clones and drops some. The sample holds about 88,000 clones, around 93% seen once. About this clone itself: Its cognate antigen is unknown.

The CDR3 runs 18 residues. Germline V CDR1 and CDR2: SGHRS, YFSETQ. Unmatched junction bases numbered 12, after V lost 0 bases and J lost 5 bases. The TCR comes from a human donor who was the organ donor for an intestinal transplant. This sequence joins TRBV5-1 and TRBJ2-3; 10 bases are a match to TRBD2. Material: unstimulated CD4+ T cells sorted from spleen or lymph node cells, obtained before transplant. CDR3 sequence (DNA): TGCGCCAGCAGCTTGGGGTCTAGCGGGGGCCCCGATGGAGATACGCAGTATTTT. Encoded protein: CASSLGSSGGPDGDTQYF.